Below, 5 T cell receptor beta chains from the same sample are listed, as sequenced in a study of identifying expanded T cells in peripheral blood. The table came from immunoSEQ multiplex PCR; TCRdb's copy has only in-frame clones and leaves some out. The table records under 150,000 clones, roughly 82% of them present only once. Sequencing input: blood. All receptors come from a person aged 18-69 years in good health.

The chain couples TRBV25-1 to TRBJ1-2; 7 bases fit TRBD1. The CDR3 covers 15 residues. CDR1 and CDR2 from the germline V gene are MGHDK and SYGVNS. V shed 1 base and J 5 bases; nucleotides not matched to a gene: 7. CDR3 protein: CASSESRDRHYGYTF. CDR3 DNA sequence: TGTGCCAGCAGTGAATCTCGGGACAGACATTATGGCTACACCTTC.

Here the CDR3 reads CASSPRQSSGNTIYF. CDR3 nucleotide sequence: TGTGCCAGCAGCCCCCGACAGAGCTCTGGAAACACCATATATTTT. This chain links TRBV9 with TRBJ1-3; D may be TRBD1 (5 bases). The germline V gene has CDR1 SGDLS and CDR2 YYNGEE. The V gene lost 4 bases and the J gene lost 0 bases, with 11 bases spanning the gap. The CDR3 has 15 residues.

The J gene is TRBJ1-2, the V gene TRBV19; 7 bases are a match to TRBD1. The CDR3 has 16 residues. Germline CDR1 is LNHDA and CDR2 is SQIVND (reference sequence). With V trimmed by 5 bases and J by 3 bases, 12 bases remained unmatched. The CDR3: CASSLRRQGRDYGYTF. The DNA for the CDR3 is TGTGCCAGTAGTCTCCGCAGACAGGGTCGGGACTATGGCTACACCTTC.

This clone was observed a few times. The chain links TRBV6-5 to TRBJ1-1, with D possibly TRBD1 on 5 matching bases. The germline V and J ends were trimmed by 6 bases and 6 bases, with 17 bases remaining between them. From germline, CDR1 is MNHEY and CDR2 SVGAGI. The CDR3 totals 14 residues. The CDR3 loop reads CASRAQRQIPEAFF. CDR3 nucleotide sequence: TGTGCCAGCAGGGCACAGCGACAGATCCCTGAAGCTTTCTTT.

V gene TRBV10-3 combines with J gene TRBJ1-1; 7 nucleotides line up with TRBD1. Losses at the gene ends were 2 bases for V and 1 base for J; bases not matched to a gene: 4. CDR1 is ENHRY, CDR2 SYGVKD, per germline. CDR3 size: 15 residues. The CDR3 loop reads CAISENPGGNTEAFF. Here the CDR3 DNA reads TGTGCCATCAGTGAGAACCCAGGGGGGAACACTGAAGCTTTCTTT.